This TCR beta chain was found in a study of post-analysis software for immune sequencing data (dated by TCRdb to 2015 to 2017). With respect to the entire study: The recorded disease courses included relapsing-remitting, secondary progressive and progressive-relapsing multiple sclerosis, and some patients had no subtype annotation. Patient repertoires were compared against 11 to 12 previously published healthy control repertoires from donors aged roughly 6 to 27 years. A subset of samples was prepared in parallel using single-end sample barcoding, then pooled and co-amplified after Illumina adapter ligation. The research as a whole found: Significantly higher frequencies in patients than in controls were found for a few TRBV segments, including TRBV5-6, TRBV5-1 and TRBV20-1. Multiple sclerosis patients had significantly lower normalized Chao1 diversity than controls, a result that suggests substantial peripheral T-cell clonal expansion. Direct clustering with F measure revealed strong co-clustering of samples prepared in the same batch, which led to a batch-effect correction. The control group was slightly older than the multiple sclerosis patient group.

The library was built by means of PCR. Sequencing instrument: Illumina HiSeq 2500. Unique molecular identifiers were incorporated into TCR beta cDNA libraries to reduce PCR and sequencing biases. Roughly 500,000 cDNA molecules were obtained per 1 to 10 million input T cells, so each molecule approximated one T cell. The patient libraries were prepared and sequenced with the same protocol used for the earlier healthy control dataset. Within a given batch, samples were prepared together, multiplexed and sequenced on the same HiSeq lane. The study's processing was this. Raw barcoded reads were processed with MIGEC, and single-read molecular identifier groups were discarded before consensus assembly and CDR3 extraction. Clonotype tables were post-analysed with VDJtools, and diversity was normalized by down-sampling all datasets to the smallest sample size. To correct batch-related cross-sample contamination, repertoire overlap clustering matched CDR3 amino acid sequences but not nucleotide sequences. Clones were called with MiXCR by TCRdb after fastp trimmed the public reads at Q25, and only in-frame beta chains were retained. Every CDR3 protein is listed once, alongside the most common genes and DNA of its rows. These V and J calls derive from TCRdb rather than the authors' analysis. This sample gives roughly 580,000 distinct CDR3 sequences in total; around 44% of them show up just once. The ten top clones hold more than 1.5% of the sample.

About this clonotype: Its antigen specificity is not known. The sample holds no much larger clone one base away, and base qualities are not on file.

V is clipped by 6 bases and J by 0 bases, and the sequence between their germline boundaries is 15 bases long. The CDR3 runs 15 residues from the cysteine to the phenylalanine. Only the CDR3 part of the read is kept: 45 bases, read in frame from the first base. According to the germline V gene (reference sequence), CDR1 reads LNHDA and CDR2 reads SQIVND. To demonstrate the VDJtools post-analysis software, TCR beta repertoires were profiled from the peripheral blood of over ten young patients with multiple sclerosis. The multiple sclerosis patients were children and adolescents ranging in age from about 6 to 17 years.

Specimen: blood. The V gene is TRBV19 and the J gene is TRBJ2-7, and perhaps TRBD1 as D gene, on 6 matching bases. The source of this sequence is a girl between 5 and 17 years old with multiple sclerosis. The nucleotide sequence is given as TGTGCCAGTAGCGTCTCAGACAGGTCCTCCTACGAGCAGTACTTC. Translated, it reads CASSVSDRSSYEQYF.